Presented here are 3 T cell receptor beta chains from one specimen sequenced in a study of vaccination effects on CD4 cells after COVID-19. Sequencing was performed with immunoSEQ multiplex PCR; in TCRdb, only in-frame clones are kept and a portion is missing. Of 30,000 to 40,000 clones in the sample, roughly 80% were seen once. These receptors are not linked to any known antigen. Subsequent to roughly 9 days of culture, CD4+ T cells were isolated. Source: CD4+ T cells from PBMCs cultured without peptide, taken before COVID-19 vaccination. The receptors originated from a human donor who received a COVID-19 vaccine.

The rearrangement joins TRBV13 to TRBJ2-3, with 11 positions matching TRBD2. The CDR3 covers 14 residues. Germline loops: CDR1 PRHDT, CDR2 FYEKMQ (reference sequence). Losses at the gene ends were 5 bases for V and 14 bases for J; bases not matched to a gene: 12. The CDR3 bases are TGTGCCAGCAGCAACTTAGCGGGGGGGCCGATTCGGTATTTT. This gives the protein CASSNLAGGPIRYF.

V and J are TRBV5-4 and TRBJ1-5; D is unresolved. With 0 bases removed from V and 4 bases from J, the gap between germline ends came to 8 bases. The CDR3 is 14 amino acids. The germline V gene encodes CDR1 SGHNT and CDR2 YYREEE (reference sequence). The CDR3 bases are TGTGCCAGCAGCTTGGGCGGGCGGAATCAGCCCCAGCATTTT. Its protein product is CASSLGGRNQPQHF.

The chain links TRBV10-3 to TRBJ2-7; D is perhaps TRBD2 (6 bases). CDR1 and CDR2 from the germline V gene are ENHRY and SYGVKD. The CDR3 is 13 amino acids. The CDR3 loop reads CVPTTGDEHEQYV. Written as DNA, the CDR3 is TGTGTCCCAACGACGGGGGACGAGCACGAGCAGTACGTC.